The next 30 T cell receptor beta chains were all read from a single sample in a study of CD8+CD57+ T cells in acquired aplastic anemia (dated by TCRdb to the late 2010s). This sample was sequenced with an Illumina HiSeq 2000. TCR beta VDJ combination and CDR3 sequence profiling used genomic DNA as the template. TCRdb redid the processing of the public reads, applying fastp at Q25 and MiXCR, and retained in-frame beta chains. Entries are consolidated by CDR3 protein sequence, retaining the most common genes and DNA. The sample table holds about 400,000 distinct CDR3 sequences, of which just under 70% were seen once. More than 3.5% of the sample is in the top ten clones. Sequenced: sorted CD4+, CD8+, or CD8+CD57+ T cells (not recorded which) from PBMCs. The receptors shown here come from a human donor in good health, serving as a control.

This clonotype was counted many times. The DNA of the CDR3 is TGCAGTGCTAGAGATGGGAGGCAGCAAGAGACCCAGTACTTC. Its protein product is CSARDGRQQETQYF. The chain recombines TRBV20-1 with TRBJ2-5; weak D call: TRBD2 (6 bases). The germline gives CDR1 DFQATT, CDR2 SNEGSKA (reference sequence). V was cut by 0 bases and J by 2 bases, with 10 bases left in between. CDR3 size: 14 residues.

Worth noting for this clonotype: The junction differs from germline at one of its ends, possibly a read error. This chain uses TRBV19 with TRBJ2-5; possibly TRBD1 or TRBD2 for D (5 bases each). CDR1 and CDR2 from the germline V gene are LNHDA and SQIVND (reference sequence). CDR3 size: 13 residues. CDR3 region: CASSIGAGETQYF. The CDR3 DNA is TGTGCCAGCAGTATTGGGGCGGGAGAGACCCAGTACTTC.

The CDR3 region has the DNA TGTGCCAGCAGCTCCCGGACGGGCAACTATGGCTACACCTTC. This codes for CASSSRTGNYGYTF. The chain uses TRBV12-3 or TRBV12-4 and TRBJ1-2; D unresolved. Trimming left V 6 bases short and J 2 bases short, with 13 bases between. This CDR3 is 14 amino acids long.

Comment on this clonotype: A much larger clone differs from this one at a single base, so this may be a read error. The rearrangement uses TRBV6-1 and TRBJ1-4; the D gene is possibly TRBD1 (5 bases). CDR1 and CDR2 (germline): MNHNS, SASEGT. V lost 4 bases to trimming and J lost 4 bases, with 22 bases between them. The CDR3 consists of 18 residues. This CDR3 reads CASSVLGTSGVGNEKLFF. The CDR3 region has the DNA TGTGCCAGCAGTGTTTTGGGGACTAGCGGGGTTGGTAATGAAAAACTGTTTTTT.

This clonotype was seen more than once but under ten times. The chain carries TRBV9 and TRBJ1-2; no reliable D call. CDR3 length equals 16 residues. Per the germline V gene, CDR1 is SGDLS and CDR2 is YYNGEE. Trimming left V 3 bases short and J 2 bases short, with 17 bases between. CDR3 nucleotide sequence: TGTGCCAGCAGCGCCTCGCTGAGGACGGGAAACTATGGCTACACCTTC. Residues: CASSASLRTGNYGYTF.

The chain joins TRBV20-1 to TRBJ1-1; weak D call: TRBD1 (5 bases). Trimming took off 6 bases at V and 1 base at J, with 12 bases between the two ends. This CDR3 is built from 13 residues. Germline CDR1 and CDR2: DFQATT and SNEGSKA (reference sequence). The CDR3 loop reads CSASTGANTEAFF. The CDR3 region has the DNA TGCAGTGCCTCTACCGGGGCGAACACTGAAGCTTTCTTT.

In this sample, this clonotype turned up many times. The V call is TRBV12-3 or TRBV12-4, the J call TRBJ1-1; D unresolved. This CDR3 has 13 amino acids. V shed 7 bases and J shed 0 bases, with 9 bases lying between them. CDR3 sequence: CASIRFLNTEAFF. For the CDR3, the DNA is TGTGCCAGCATAAGGTTCCTGAACACTGAAGCTTTCTTT.

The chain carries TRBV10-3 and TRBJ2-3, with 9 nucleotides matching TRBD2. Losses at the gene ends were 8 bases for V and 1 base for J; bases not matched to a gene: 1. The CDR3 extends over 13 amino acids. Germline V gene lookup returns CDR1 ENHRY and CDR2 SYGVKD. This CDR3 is CAIASGGTDTQYF. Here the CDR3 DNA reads TGTGCCATCGCTAGCGGGGGCACAGATACGCAGTATTTT.

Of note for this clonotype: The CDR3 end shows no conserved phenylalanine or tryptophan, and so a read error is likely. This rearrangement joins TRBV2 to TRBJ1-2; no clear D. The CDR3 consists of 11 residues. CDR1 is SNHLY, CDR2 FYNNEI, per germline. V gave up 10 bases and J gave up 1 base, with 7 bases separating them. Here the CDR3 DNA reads TGTGCCAACGGTGATAACTATGGCTACACCTAC. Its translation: CANGDNYGYTY.

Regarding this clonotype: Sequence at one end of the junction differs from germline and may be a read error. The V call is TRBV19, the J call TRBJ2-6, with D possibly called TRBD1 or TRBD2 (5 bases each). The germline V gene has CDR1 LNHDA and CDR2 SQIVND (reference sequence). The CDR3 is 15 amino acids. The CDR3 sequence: CASSIGRGVANVLTF. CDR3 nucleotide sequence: TGTGCCAGCAGCATAGGCCGGGGCGTGGCCAACGTCTTGACTTTC.

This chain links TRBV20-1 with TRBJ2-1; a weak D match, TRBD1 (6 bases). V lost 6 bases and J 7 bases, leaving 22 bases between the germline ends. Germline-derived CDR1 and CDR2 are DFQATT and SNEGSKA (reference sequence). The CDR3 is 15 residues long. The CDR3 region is CSASTGTREINEQFF. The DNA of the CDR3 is TGCAGTGCCAGCACCGGGACAAGGGAAATAAATGAGCAGTTCTTC.

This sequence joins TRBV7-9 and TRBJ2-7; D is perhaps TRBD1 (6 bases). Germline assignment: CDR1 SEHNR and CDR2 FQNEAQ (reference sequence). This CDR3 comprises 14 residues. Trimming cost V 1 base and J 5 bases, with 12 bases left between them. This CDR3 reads CASSLEQGIHEQYF. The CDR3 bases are TGTGCCAGCAGCTTAGAACAGGGTATCCACGAGCAGTACTTC. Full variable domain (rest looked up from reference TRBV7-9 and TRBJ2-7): DTGVSQNPRHKITKRGQNVTFRCDPISEHNRLYWYRQTLGQGPEFLTYFQNEAQLEKSRLLSDRFSAERPKGSFSTLEIQRTEQGDSAMYLCASSLEQGIHEQYFGPGTRLTVT.

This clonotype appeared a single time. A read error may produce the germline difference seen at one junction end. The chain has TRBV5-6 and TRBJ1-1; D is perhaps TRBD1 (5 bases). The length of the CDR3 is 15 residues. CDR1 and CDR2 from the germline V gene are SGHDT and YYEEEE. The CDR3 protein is CAGSLGTGGGTEAFF. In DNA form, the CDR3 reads TGTGCCGGCAGCTTGGGTACGGGGGGAGGTACTGAAGCTTTCTTT.

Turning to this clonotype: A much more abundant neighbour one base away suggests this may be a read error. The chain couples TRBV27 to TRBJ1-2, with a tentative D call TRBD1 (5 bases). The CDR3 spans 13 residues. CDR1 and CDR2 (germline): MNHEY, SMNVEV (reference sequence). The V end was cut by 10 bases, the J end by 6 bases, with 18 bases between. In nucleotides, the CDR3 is TGTGCCATCAGCCTCGCGGGGCGGGATGGCTACACCTTC. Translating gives CAISLAGRDGYTF.

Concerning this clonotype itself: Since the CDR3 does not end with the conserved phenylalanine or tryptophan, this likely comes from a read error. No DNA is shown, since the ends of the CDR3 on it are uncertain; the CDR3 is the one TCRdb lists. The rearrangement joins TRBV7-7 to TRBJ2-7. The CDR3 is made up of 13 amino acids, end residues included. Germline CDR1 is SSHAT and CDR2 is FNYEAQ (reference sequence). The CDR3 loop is CASSSVTGGTDTQ.

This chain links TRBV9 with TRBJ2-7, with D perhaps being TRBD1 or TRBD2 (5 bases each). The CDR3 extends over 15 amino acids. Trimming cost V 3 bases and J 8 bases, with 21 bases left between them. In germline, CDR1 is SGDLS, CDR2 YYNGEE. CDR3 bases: TGTGCCAGCAGCGCGTCGGGGCTAGTCTACGAGCAGCAGTACTTC. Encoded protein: CASSASGLVYEQQYF.

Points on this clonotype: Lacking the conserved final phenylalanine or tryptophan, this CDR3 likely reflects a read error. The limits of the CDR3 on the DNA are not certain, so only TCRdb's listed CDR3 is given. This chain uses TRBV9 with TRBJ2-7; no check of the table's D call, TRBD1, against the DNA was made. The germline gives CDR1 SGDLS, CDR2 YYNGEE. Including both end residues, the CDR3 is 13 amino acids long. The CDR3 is CASSQVPGQDKIL.

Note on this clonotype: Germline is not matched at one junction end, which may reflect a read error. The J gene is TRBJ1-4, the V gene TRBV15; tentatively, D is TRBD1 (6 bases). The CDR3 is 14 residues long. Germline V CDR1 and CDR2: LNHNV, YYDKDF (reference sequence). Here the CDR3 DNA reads TGTGCCAGCAGCCGGGGAGGGGGGGGGGAAAAACTGTTTTTT. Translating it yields CASSRGGGGEKLFF.

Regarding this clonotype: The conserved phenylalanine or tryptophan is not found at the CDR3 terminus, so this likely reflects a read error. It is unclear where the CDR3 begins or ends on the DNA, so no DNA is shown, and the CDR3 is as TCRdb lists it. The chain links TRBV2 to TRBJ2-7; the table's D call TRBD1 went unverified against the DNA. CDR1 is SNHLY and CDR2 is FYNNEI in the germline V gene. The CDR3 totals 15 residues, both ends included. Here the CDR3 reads CASSEEFNQPQHYGD.

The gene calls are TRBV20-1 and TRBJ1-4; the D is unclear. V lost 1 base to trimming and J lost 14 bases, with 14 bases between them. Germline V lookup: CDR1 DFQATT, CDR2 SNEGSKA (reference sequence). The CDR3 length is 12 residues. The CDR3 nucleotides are TGCAGTGCTAGAGGAGGGAGCAAGGCCCTGTTTTTT. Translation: CSARGGSKALFF.

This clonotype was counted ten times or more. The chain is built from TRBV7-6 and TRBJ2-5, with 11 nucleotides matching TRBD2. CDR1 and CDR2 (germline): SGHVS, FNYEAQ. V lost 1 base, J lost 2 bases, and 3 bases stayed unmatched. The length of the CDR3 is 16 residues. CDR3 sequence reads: CASSLVPSGGQETQYF. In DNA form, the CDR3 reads TGTGCCAGCAGCTTAGTGCCTAGCGGGGGGCAAGAGACCCAGTACTTC.

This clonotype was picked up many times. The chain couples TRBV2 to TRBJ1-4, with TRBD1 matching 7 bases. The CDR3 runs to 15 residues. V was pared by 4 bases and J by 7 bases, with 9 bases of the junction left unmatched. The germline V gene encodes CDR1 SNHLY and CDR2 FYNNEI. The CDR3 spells CASSVFTGAGEKLFF. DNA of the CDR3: TGTGCCAGCAGTGTGTTTACAGGGGCTGGTGAAAAACTGTTTTTT.

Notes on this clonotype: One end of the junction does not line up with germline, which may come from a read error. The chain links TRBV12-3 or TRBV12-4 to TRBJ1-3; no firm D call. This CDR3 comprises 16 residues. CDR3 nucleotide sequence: TGTGCCAGCACCAAAGTGTATACGGGGTCCGGAAACACCATATGTTTT. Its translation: CASTKVYTGSGNTICF.

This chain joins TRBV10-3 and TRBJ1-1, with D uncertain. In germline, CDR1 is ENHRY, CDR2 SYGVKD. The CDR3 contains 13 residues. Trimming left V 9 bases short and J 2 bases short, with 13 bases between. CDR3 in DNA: TGTGCCATTGAAGGGTTACAAAACACTGAAGCTTTCTTT. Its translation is CAIEGLQNTEAFF.

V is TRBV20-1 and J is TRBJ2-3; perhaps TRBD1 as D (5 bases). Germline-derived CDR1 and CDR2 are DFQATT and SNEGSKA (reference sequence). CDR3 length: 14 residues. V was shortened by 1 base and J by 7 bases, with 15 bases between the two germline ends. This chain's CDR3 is CSARGLRASYTQYF. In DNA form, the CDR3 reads TGCAGTGCTAGAGGGCTCAGGGCTAGTTATACGCAGTATTTT.

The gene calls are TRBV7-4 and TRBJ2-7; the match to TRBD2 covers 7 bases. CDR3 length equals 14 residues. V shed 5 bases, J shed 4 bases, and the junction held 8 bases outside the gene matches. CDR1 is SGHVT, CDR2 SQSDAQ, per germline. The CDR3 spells CASSLRDGGYEQYF. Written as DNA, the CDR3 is TGTGCCAGCAGCCTCCGAGACGGGGGGTACGAGCAGTACTTC.

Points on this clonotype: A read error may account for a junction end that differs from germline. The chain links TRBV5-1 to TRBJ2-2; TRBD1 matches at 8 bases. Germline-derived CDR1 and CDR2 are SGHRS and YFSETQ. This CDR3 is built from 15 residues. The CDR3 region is CASSLPGGTVGELFF. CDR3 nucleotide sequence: TGTGCCAGCAGCTTACCAGGGGGCACTGTCGGGGAGCTGTTTTTT.

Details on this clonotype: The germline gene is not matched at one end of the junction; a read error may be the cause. The CDR3 region is CASRSVAGNYNGQFF. The CDR3 region has the DNA TGTGCCAGCCGGTCAGTAGCGGGGAACTACAATGGGCAGTTCTTC. The chain has TRBV2 and TRBJ2-1; TRBD2 matches at 8 bases. The CDR3 runs 15 residues. CDR1 is SNHLY and CDR2 is FYNNEI in the germline V gene.

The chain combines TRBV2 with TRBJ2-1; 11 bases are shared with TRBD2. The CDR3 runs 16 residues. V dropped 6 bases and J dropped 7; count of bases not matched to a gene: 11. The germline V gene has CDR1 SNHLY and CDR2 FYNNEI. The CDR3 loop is CASRIAGGPDKNEQFF. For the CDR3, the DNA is TGTGCCAGCAGAATAGCGGGGGGGCCGGATAAGAATGAGCAGTTCTTC. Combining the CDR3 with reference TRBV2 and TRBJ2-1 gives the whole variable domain EPEVTQTPSHQVTQMGQEVILRCVPISNHLYFYWYRQILGQKVEFLVSFYNNEISEKSEIFDDQFSVERPDGSNFTLKIRSTKLEDSAMYFCASRIAGGPDKNEQFFGPGTRLTVL.

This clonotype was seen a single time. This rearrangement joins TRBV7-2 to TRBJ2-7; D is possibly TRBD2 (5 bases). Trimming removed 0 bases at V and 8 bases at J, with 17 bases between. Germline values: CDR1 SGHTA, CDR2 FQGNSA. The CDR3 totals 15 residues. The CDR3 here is CASSLAQPPRGQQYF. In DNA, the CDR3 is TGTGCCAGCAGCTTAGCGCAACCGCCGCGCGGGCAGCAGTACTTC.